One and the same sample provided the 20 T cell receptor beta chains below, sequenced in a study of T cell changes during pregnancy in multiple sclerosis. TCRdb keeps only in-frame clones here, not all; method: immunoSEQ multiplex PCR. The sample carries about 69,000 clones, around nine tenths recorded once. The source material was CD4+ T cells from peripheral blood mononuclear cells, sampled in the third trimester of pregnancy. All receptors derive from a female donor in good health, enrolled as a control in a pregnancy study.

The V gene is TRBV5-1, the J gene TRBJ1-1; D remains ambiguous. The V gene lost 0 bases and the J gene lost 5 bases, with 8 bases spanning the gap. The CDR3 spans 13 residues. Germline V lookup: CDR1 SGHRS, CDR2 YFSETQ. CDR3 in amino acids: CASSLGEETEAFF. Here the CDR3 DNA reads TGCGCCAGCAGCTTGGGGGAGGAGACTGAAGCTTTCTTT.

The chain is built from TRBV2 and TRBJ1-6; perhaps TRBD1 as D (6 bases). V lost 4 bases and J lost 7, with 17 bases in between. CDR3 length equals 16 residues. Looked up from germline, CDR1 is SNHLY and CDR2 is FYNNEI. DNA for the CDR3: TGTGCCAGCAGTGCCTCAACAGGGTCGAACAATTCACCCCTCCACTTT. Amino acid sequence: CASSASTGSNNSPLHF.

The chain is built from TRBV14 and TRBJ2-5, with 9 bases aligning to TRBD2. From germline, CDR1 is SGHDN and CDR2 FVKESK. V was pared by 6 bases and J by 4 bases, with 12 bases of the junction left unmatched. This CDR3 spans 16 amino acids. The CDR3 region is CASRLSGRGGRETQYF. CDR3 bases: TGTGCCAGCAGACTCTCGGGGCGGGGGGGCCGAGAGACCCAGTACTTC.

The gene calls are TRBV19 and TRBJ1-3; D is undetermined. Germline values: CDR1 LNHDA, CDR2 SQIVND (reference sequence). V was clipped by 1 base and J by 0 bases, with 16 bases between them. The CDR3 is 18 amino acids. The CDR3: CASSIAPRGLYSGNTIYF. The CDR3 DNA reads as TGTGCCAGTAGTATAGCCCCCCGGGGATTATACTCTGGAAACACCATATATTTT.

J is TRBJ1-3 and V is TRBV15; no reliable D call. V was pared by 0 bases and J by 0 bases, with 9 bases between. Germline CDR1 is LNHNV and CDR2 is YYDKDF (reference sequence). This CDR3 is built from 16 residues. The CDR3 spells CATSRDFPSSGNTIYF. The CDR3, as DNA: TGTGCCACCAGCAGAGATTTCCCGAGCTCTGGAAACACCATATATTTT.

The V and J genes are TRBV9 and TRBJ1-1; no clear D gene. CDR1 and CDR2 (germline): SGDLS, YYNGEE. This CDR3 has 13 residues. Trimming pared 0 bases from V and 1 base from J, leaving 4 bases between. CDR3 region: CASSVDGNTEAFF. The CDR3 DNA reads TGTGCCAGCAGCGTAGACGGGAACACTGAAGCTTTCTTT. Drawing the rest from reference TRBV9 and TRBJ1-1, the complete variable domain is DSGVTQTPKHLITATGQRVTLRCSPRSGDLSVYWYQQSLDQGLQFLIQYYNGEERAKGNILERFSAQQFPDLHSELNLSSLELGDSALYFCASSVDGNTEAFFGQGTRLTVV.

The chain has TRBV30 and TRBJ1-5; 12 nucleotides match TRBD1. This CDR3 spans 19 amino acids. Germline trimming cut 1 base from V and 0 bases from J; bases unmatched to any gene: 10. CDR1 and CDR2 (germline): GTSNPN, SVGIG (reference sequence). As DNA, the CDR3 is TGTGCCTGGAGTGGCCCCGGGACAGGGGGCCTCTATAGCAATCAGCCCCAGCATTTT. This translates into CAWSGPGTGGLYSNQPQHF. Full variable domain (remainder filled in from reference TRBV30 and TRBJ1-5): SQTIHQWPATLVQPVGSPLSLECTVEGTSNPNLYWYRQAAGRGLQLLFYSVGIGQISSEVPQNLSASRPQDRQFILSSKKLLLSDSGFYLCAWSGPGTGGLYSNQPQHFGDGTRLSIL.

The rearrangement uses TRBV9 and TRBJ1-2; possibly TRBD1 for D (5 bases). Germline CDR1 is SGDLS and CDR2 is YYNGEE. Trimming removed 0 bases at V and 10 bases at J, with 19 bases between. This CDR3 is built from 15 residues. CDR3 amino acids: CASSVASSIRGSYTF. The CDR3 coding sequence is TGTGCCAGCAGCGTAGCTTCCAGTATTCGGGGGTCCTACACCTTC.

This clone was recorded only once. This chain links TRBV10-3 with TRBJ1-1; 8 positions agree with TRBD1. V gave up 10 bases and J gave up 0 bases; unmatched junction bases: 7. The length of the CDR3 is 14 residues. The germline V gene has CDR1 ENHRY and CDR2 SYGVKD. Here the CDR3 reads CATHPTGVNTEAFF. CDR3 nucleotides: TGTGCCACCCACCCGACAGGGGTGAACACTGAAGCTTTCTTT.

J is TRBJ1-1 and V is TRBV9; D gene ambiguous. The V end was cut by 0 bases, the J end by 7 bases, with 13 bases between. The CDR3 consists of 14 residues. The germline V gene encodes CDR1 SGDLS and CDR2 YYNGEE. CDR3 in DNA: TGTGCCAGCAGCGTAGCTGGGCAGGCCAGTGAAGCTTTCTTT. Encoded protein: CASSVAGQASEAFF.

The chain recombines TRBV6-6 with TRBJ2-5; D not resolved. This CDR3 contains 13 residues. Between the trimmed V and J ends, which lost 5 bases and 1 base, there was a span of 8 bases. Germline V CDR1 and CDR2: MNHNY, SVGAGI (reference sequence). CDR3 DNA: TGTGCCAGCAGTGCACACCCCCAAGAGACCCAGTACTTC. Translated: CASSAHPQETQYF.

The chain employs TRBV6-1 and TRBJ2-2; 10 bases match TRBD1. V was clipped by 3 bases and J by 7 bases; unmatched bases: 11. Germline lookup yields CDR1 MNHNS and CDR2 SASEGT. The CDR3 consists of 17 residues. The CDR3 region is CASSDDLRGQGFGELFF. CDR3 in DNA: TGTGCCAGCAGTGATGACCTAAGGGGACAGGGGTTCGGGGAGCTGTTTTTT.

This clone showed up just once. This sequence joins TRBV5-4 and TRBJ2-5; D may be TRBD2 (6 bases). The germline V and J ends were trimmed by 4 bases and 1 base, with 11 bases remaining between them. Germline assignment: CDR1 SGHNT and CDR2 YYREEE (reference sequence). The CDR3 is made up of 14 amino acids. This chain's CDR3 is CASSSRGTQETQYF. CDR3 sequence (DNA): TGTGCCAGCAGCAGCCGGGGGACCCAAGAGACCCAGTACTTC.

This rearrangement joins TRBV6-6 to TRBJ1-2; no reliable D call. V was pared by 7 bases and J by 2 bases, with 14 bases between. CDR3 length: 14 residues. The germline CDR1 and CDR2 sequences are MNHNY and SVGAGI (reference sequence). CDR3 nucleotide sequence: TGTGCCAGCATTCCTATCGTACAGAACTATGGCTACACCTTC. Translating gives CASIPIVQNYGYTF.

In DNA, the CDR3 is TGTGCCAGCAGCCCAAACAGGGCTACCACTGAAGCTTTCTTT. Translation: CASSPNRATTEAFF. The chain is built from TRBV7-2 and TRBJ1-1; possible D gene TRBD1, 6 bases. The CDR3 is 14 residues long. The germline gives CDR1 SGHTA, CDR2 FQGNSA. The V and J ends lost 5 bases and 4 bases respectively, with 14 bases between them.

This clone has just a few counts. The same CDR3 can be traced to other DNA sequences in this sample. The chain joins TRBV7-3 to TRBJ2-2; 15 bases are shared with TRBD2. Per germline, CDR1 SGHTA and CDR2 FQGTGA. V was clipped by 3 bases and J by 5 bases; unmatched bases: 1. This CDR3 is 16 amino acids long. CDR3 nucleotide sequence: TGTGCCAGCAGCTTGGGACTAGCGGGGGGTACCGGGGAGCTGTTTTTT. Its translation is CASSLGLAGGTGELFF. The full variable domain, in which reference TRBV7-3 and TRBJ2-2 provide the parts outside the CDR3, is GAGVSQTPSNKVTEKGKYVELRCDPISGHTALYWYRQSLGQGPEFLIYFQGTGAADDSGLPNDRFFAVRPEGSVSTLKIQRTERGDSAVYLCASSLGLAGGTGELFFGEGSRLTVL.

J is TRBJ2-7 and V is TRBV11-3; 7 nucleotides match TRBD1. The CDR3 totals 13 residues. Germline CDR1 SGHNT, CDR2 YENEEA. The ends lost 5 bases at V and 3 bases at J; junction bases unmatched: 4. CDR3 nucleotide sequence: TGTGCCAGCAGCCCGGGACAGAACTACGAGCAGTACTTC. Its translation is CASSPGQNYEQYF. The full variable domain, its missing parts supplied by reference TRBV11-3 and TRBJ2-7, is EAGVVQSPRYKIIEKKQPVAFWCNPISGHNTLYWYLQNLGQGPELLIRYENEEAVDDSQLPKDRFSAERLKGVDSTLKIQPAELGDSAVYLCASSPGQNYEQYFGPGTRLTVT.

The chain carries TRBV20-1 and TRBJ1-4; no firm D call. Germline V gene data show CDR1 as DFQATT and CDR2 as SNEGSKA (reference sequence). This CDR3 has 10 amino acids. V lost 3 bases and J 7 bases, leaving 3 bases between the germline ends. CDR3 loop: CSASGEKLFF. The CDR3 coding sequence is TGCAGTGCTAGCGGTGAAAAACTGTTTTTT.

CDR3 amino acids: CASSSIAGYQETQYF. CDR3 DNA sequence: TGTGCCAGCAGCTCCATAGCGGGGTACCAAGAGACCCAGTACTTC. The chain joins TRBV7-7 to TRBJ2-5; 8 nucleotides match TRBD2. Unmatched junction bases numbered 4, after V lost 4 bases and J lost 0 bases. The CDR3 runs 15 residues. Germline V gene data show CDR1 as SSHAT and CDR2 as FNYEAQ (reference sequence). The full variable domain, with the rest looked up from reference TRBV7-7 and TRBJ2-5, is GAGVSQSPRYKVTKRGQDVTLRCDPISSHATLYWYQQALGQGPEFLTYFNYEAQPDKSGLPSDRFSAERPEGSISTLTIQRTEQRDSAMYRCASSSIAGYQETQYFGPGTRLLVL.

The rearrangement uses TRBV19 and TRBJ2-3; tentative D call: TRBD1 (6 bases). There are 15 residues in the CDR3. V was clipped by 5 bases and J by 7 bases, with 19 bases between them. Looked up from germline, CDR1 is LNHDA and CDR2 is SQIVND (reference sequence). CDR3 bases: TGTGCCAGTAGTGAACAGGGTGTCCTTCCCTATACGCAGTATTTT. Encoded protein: CASSEQGVLPYTQYF.